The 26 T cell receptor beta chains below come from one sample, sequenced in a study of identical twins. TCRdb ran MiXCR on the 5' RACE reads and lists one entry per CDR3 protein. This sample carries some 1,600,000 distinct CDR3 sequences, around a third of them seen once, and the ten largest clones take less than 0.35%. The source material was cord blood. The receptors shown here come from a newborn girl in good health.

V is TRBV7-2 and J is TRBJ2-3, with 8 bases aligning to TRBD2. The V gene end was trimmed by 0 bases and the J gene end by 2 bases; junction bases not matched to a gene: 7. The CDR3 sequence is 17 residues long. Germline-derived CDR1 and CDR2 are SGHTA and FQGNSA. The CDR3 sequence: CASSLAPVAGYTDTQYF. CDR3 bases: TGTGCCAGCAGCTTAGCGCCGGTAGCGGGATACACAGATACGCAGTATTTT.

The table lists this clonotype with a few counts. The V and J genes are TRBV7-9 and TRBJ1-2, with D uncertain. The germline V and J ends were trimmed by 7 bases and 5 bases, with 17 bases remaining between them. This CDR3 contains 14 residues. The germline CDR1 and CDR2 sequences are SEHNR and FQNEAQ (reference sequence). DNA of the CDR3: TGTGCCAGCATCTCGGCAGGAACGTCTTATGGCTACACCTTC. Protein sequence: CASISAGTSYGYTF.

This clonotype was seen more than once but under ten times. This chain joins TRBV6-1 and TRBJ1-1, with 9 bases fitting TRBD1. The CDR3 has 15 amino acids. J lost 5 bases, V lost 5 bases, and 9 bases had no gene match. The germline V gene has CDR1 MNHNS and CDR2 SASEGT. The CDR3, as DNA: TGTGCCAGCAGTCCGGACAGGGGCGCCTGGACTGAAGCTTTCTTT. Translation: CASSPDRGAWTEAFF.

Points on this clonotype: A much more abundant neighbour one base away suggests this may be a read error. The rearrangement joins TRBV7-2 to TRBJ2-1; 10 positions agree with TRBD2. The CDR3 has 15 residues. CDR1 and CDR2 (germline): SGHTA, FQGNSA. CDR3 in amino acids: CASSLLAGEYSEQFF. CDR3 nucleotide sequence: TGTGCCAGCAGCTTACTAGCGGGAGAGTACAGTGAGCAGTTCTTC. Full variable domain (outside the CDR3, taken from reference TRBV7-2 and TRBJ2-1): GAGVSQSPSNKVTEKGKDVELRCDPISGHTALYWYRQSLGQGLEFLIYFQGNSAPDKSGLPSDRFSAERTGGSVSTLTIQRTQQEDSAVYLCASSLLAGEYSEQFFGPGTRLTVL.

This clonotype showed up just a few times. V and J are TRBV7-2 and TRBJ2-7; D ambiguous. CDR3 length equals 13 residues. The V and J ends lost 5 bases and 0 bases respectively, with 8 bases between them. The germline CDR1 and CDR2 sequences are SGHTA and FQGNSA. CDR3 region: CASSHQDSYEQYF. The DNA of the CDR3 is TGTGCCAGCAGCCACCAGGACTCCTACGAGCAGTACTTC.

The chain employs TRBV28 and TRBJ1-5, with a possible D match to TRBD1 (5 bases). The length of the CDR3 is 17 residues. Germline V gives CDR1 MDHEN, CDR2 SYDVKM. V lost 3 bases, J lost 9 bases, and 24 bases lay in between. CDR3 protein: CASSFWRRGRAYRPQHF. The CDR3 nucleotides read TGTGCCAGCAGTTTTTGGAGGAGGGGCAGAGCCTATCGGCCCCAGCATTTT. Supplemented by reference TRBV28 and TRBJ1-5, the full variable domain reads DVKVTQSSRYLVKRTGEKVFLECVQDMDHENMFWYRQDPGLGLRLIYFSYDVKMKEKGDIPEGYSVSREKKERFSLILESASTNQTSMYLCASSFWRRGRAYRPQHFGDGTRLSIL.

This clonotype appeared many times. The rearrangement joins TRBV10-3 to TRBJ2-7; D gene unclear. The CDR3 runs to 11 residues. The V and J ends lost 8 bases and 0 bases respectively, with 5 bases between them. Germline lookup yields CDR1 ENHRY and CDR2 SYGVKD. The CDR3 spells CAIGSSYEQYF. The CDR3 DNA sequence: TGTGCCATCGGCAGCTCCTACGAGCAGTACTTC.

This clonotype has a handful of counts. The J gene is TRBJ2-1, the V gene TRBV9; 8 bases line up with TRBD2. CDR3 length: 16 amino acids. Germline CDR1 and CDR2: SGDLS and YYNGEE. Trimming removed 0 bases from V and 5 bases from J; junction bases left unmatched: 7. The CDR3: CASSVGSGGGHNEQFF. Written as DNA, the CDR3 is TGTGCCAGCAGCGTAGGGAGCGGGGGTGGACACAATGAGCAGTTCTTC.

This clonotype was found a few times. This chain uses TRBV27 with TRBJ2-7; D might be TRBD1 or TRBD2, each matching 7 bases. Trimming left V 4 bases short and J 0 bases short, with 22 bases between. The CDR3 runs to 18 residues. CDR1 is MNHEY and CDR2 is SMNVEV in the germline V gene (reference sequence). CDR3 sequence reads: CASSSSTGRGRNSYEQYF. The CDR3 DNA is TGTGCCAGCAGTTCATCGACAGGGAGGGGGCGGAACTCCTACGAGCAGTACTTC.

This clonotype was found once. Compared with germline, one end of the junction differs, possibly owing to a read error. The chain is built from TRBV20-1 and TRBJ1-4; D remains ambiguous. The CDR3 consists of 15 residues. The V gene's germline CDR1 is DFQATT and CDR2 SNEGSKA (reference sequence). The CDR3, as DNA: TGCAGTGCACACAAATACAGCTCCTTAAATGAAAAACCGTTTTTT. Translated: CSAHKYSSLNEKPFF.

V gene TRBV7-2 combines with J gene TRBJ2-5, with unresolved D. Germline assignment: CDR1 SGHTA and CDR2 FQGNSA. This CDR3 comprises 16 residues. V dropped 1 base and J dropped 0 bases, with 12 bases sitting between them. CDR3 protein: CASSLEPSMYQETQYF. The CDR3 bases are TGTGCCAGCAGCTTAGAGCCAAGCATGTACCAAGAGACCCAGTACTTC.

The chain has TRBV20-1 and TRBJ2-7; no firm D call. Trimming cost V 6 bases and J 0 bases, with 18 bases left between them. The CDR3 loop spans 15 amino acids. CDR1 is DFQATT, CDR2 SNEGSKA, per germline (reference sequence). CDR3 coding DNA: TGCAGTGCCGTTTCAATCGTCACTACCTCCTACGAGCAGTACTTC. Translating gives CSAVSIVTTSYEQYF.

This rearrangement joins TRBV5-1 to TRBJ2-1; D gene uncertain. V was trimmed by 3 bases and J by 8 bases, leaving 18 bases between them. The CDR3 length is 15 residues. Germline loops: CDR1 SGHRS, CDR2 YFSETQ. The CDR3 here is CASSYLGDPPHEQFF. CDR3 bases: TGCGCCAGCAGCTACCTAGGAGACCCCCCCCATGAGCAGTTCTTC.

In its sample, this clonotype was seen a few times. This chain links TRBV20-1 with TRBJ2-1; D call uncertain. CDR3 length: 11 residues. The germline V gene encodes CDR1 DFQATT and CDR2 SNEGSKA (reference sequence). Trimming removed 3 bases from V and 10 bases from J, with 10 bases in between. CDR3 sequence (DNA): TGCAGTGCTAGGGTCTTGAAGGAGCAGTTCTTC. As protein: CSARVLKEQFF.

CDR3 in amino acids: CSARDWRGGPDEQFF. CDR3 nucleotide sequence: TGCAGTGCTAGAGATTGGCGGGGGGGCCCGGATGAGCAGTTCTTC. This chain joins TRBV20-1 and TRBJ2-1, with 9 nucleotides matching TRBD2. V gave up 0 bases and J gave up 8 bases; unmatched junction bases: 8. The CDR3 length is 15 residues. CDR1 is DFQATT and CDR2 is SNEGSKA in the germline V gene (reference sequence).

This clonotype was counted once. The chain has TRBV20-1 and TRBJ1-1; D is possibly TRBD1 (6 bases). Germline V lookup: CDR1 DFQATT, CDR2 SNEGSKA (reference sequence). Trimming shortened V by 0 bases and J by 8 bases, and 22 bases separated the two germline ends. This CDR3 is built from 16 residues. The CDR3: CSARDLTGRQHEEAFF. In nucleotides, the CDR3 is TGCAGTGCTAGAGATCTTACAGGGAGGCAACACGAGGAAGCTTTCTTT.

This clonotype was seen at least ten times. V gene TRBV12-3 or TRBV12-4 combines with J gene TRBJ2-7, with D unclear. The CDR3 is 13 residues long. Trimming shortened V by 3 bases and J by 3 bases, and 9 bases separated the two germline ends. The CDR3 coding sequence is TGTGCCAGCAGTTTCCAGATTTTCTACGAGCAGTACTTC. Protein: CASSFQIFYEQYF.

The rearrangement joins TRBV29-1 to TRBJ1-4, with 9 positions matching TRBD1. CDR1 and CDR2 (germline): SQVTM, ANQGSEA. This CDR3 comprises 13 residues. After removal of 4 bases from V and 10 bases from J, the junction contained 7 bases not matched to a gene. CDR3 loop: CSVGGQGEAKLFF. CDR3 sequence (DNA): TGCAGCGTTGGGGGACAGGGCGAGGCAAAACTGTTTTTT.

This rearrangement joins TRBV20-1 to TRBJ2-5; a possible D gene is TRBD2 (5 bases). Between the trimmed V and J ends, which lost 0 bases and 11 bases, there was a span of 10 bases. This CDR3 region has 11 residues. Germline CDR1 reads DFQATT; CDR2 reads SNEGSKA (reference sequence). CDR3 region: CSARDGLRQYF. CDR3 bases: TGCAGTGCTAGAGACGGACTGCGGCAGTACTTC.

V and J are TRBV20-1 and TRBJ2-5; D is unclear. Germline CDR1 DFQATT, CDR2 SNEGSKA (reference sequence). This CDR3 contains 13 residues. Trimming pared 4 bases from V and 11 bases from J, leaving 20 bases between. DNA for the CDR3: TGCAGTGCTACCATGGCTAACCACAATGAGCAGTACTTC. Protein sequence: CSATMANHNEQYF.

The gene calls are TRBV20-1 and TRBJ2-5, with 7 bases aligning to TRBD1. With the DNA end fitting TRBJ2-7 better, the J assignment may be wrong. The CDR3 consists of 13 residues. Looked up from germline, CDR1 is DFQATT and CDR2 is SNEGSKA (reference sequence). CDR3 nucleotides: TGCAGTGCTGCAAGTCGGGACAGAAACGAGCAGTACTTC. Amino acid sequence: CSAASRDRNEQYF.

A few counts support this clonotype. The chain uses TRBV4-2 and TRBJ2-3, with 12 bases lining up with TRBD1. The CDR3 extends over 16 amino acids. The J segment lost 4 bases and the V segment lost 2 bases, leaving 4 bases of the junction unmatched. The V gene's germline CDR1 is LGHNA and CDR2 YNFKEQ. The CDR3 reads CASSQTGTGGPDTQYF. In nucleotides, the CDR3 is TGTGCCAGCAGCCAAACCGGGACAGGGGGCCCAGATACGCAGTATTTT.

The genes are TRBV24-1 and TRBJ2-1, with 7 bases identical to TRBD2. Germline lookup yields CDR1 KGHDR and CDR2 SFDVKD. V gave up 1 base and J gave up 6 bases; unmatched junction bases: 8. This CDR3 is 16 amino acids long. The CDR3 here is CATSDLRLADPNEQFF. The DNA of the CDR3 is TGTGCCACCAGTGATTTAAGGCTAGCGGATCCCAATGAGCAGTTCTTC.

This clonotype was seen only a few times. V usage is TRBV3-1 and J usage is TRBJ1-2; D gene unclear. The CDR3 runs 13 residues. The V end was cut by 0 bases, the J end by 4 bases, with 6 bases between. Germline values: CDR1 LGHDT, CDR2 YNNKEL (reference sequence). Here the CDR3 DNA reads TGTGCCAGCAGCCAAGATCAGGTCTATGGCTACACCTTC. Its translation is CASSQDQVYGYTF. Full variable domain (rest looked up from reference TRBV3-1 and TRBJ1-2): DTAVSQTPKYLVTQMGNDKSIKCEQNLGHDTMYWYKQDSKKFLKIMFSYNNKELIINETVPNRFSPKSPDKAHLNLHINSLELGDSAVYFCASSQDQVYGYTFGSGTRLTVV.

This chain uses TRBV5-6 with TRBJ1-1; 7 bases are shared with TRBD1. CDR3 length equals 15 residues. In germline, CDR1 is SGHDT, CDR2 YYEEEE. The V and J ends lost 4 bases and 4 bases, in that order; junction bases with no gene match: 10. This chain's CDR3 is CASSLEIYRGTEAFF. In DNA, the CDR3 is TGTGCCAGCAGCCTTGAGATATACAGGGGCACTGAAGCTTTCTTT.

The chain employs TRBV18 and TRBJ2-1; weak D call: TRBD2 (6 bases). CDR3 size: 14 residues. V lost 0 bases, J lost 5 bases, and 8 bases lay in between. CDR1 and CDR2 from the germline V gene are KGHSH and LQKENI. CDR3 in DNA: TGTGCCAGCTCACCACCGGGGGGTGACAATGAGCAGTTCTTC. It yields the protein CASSPPGGDNEQFF.